The next 17 T cell receptor beta chains were all read from a single sample in a study of cytomegalovirus exposure and HLA in healthy donors. This PCR relied on a set of 60 Vbeta primers and 13 Jbeta primers. Only in-frame clones appear in the TCRdb table, and some are missing; sequencing was by immunoSEQ multiplex PCR. The table has 120,000 or so clones, approximately 72% seen once; the top ten hold 30%. The sequenced material came from PBMCs. Receptors originate from a man aged 55-75 years in good health and CMV-seropositive.

V and J are TRBV21-1 and TRBJ1-2; the table's D call, TRBD1, has no DNA check behind it. TRBV21-1 is noted as a pseudogene. The CDR3 is 15 amino acids. Written as DNA, the CDR3 is TGTGCCAGCAGCCGATGGGGCAGGGGAGACTATGGCTACACCTTC. It encodes CASSRWGRGDYGYTF.

This clone was counted only a few times. The CDR3 sequence is CASSLHRANTEAFF. The CDR3 region has the DNA TGTGCCAGCAGTTTACACAGGGCGAACACTGAAGCTTTCTTT. The gene calls are TRBV27 and TRBJ1-1; a possible D gene is TRBD1 (6 bases). Germline CDR1 is MNHEY and CDR2 is SMNVEV (reference sequence). Trimming took 2 bases from V and 1 from J, leaving 8 bases between them. The length of the CDR3 is 14 residues.

The J gene is TRBJ2-3, the V gene TRBV7-6, with D possibly TRBD1 on 6 matching bases. Germline V gene sequence: CDR1 SGHVS, CDR2 FNYEAQ. V gave up 4 bases and J gave up 4 bases, with 18 bases separating them. The CDR3 has 16 amino acids. CDR3 amino acids: CASSWPWGKGADTQYF. The CDR3 DNA is TGTGCCAGCAGCTGGCCTTGGGGGAAGGGGGCAGATACGCAGTATTTT.

The genes are TRBV14 and TRBJ1-1, with 7 nucleotides matching TRBD1. Germline V gives CDR1 SGHDN, CDR2 FVKESK. V lost 3 bases to trimming and J lost 2 bases; unmatched junction nucleotides: 15. The CDR3 runs to 18 residues. The CDR3 nucleotides are TGTGCCAGCAGCCAGTATGGGGGGACAGCTTATCTTAACACTGAAGCTTTCTTT. The encoded protein is CASSQYGGTAYLNTEAFF.

Note on this clone: The junction departs from germline at one end; a sequencing error may be responsible. The chain has TRBV5-1 and TRBJ2-6; maybe TRBD2 (6 bases). This CDR3 is built from 15 residues. Germline V lookup: CDR1 SGHRS, CDR2 YFSETQ. Here the CDR3 DNA reads TGCGCCAGCAGCTTGTCGGGGGTTGGGGCCAACGGCCTGACTTTC. Translating gives CASSLSGVGANGLTF. Full variable domain (missing parts from reference TRBV5-1 and TRBJ2-6): KAGVTQTPRYLIKTRGQQVTLSCSPISGHRSVSWYQQTPGQGLQFLFEYFSETQRNKGNFPGRFSGRQFSNSRSEMNVSTLELGDSALYLCASSLSGVGANGLTFGAGSRLTVL.

V usage is TRBV27 and J usage is TRBJ1-6, with 7 bases that match TRBD1. The length of the CDR3 is 15 residues. Trimming at V came to 6 bases and at J to 5 bases, leaving 7 bases not matched to a gene. Per the germline V gene, CDR1 is MNHEY and CDR2 is SMNVEV (reference sequence). In DNA, the CDR3 is TGTGCCAGCAGCAGGGACAGTTTCCATAATTCACCCCTCCACTTT. Translated, it gives CASSRDSFHNSPLHF.

The chain employs TRBV14 and TRBJ2-7; 7 bases agree with TRBD1. In germline, CDR1 is SGHDN, CDR2 FVKESK. The CDR3 runs to 15 residues. The V gene end was trimmed by 2 bases and the J gene end by 0 bases; junction bases not matched to a gene: 4. As DNA, the CDR3 is TGTGCCAGCAGCCAAAGGACAGGCTTCTCCTACGAGCAGTACTTC. The encoded protein is CASSQRTGFSYEQYF.

The chain is built from TRBV5-8 and TRBJ2-7; tentatively, D is TRBD2 (6 bases). The V gene lost 2 bases and the J gene lost 9 bases, with 12 bases spanning the gap. Germline V gene lookup returns CDR1 SGHTS and CDR2 YDEGEE. There are 12 residues in the CDR3. The CDR3 DNA reads TGTGCCAGCAGCTTCCACCCCGGGGGGCAGTACTTC. This codes for CASSFHPGGQYF.

This chain joins TRBV9 and TRBJ1-4, with D maybe TRBD1 (5 bases). The ends were cut back, 4 bases at V and 4 bases at J, with 23 bases in the middle. Germline V gives CDR1 SGDLS, CDR2 YYNGEE. The CDR3 spans 18 residues. CDR3: CASSPPGLSPAGNEKLFF. CDR3 DNA: TGTGCCAGCAGCCCTCCGGGACTTTCCCCAGCGGGTAATGAAAAACTGTTTTTT.

The gene calls are TRBV9 and TRBJ2-5; 15 bases are a match to TRBD2. Per germline, CDR1 SGDLS and CDR2 YYNGEE. Trimming removed 3 bases from V and 5 bases from J; junction bases left unmatched: 8. CDR3 size: 17 residues. CDR3 sequence: CASSARGLAGGWETQYF. In DNA, the CDR3 is TGTGCCAGCAGCGCGCGAGGACTAGCGGGGGGGTGGGAGACCCAGTACTTC.

V and J are TRBV5-1 and TRBJ1-1, with 7 bases that match TRBD1. Germline V lookup: CDR1 SGHRS, CDR2 YFSETQ. Trimming took 4 bases from V and 2 from J; bases not matched to a gene: 8. The CDR3 runs 15 residues. The CDR3 here is CASSGRQGRNTEAFF. DNA of the CDR3: TGCGCCAGCAGCGGGCGACAGGGAAGAAACACTGAAGCTTTCTTT.

This clone has just one count. The V call is TRBV25-1, the J call TRBJ2-7; the D gene is possibly TRBD2 (6 bases). There are 14 residues in the CDR3. Germline lookup yields CDR1 MGHDK and CDR2 SYGVNS. V lost 5 bases to trimming and J lost 3 bases, with 14 bases between them. CDR3 region: CASSNPAGGYEQYF. CDR3 DNA: TGTGCCAGCAGTAACCCTGCCGGGGGCTACGAGCAGTACTTC.

V and J are TRBV5-1 and TRBJ1-2; D is perhaps TRBD1 (6 bases). In germline, CDR1 is SGHRS, CDR2 YFSETQ. V was pared by 4 bases and J by 6 bases, with 10 bases between. The CDR3 consists of 12 residues. The CDR3 is CASSVGQNGYTF. The CDR3, as DNA: TGCGCCAGCAGCGTTGGACAGAATGGCTACACCTTC.

V gene TRBV7-2 combines with J gene TRBJ2-3, with a possible D match to TRBD1 (5 bases). Trimming cost V 7 bases and J 2 bases, with 13 bases left between them. CDR3 size: 14 residues. CDR1 is SGHTA, CDR2 FQGNSA, per germline. The CDR3 sequence is CASTQGVPTDTQYF. The CDR3 nucleotides are TGTGCCAGCACCCAAGGGGTTCCCACAGATACGCAGTATTTT.

The chain has TRBV5-6 and TRBJ2-5; a possible D gene is TRBD2 (5 bases). Trimming removed 3 bases at V and 1 base at J, with 16 bases between. In germline, CDR1 is SGHDT, CDR2 YYEEEE. There are 16 residues in the CDR3. CDR3 in amino acids: CASSSRRQAAQETQYF. CDR3 coding DNA: TGTGCCAGCAGCTCCCGGAGGCAAGCGGCCCAAGAGACCCAGTACTTC.

This chain uses TRBV6-1 with TRBJ1-1; D may be TRBD1 (6 bases). CDR3 length: 14 amino acids. V was trimmed by 1 base and J by 4 bases, leaving 10 bases between them. From germline, CDR1 is MNHNS and CDR2 SASEGT. DNA for the CDR3: TGTGCCAGCAGTGAAGGGGGGCCGAGCACTGAAGCTTTCTTT. This encodes CASSEGGPSTEAFF.

This chain links TRBV27 with TRBJ2-5, with D maybe TRBD1 (5 bases). The J call is in doubt because the DNA end fits TRBJ2-7 better. Germline V gives CDR1 MNHEY, CDR2 SMNVEV (reference sequence). The CDR3 loop spans 13 amino acids. CDR3 DNA: TGTGCCAGCAGTTTAGACAGATATTACGAGCAGTACTTC. This gives the protein CASSLDRYYEQYF.